What follows are 8 T cell receptor beta chains derived from one specimen sequenced in a study of regulatory T cells in long-lasting Graves disease. iRepertoire HTBI primers and Arm-PCR of CDR3 regions built TCR beta libraries. TCRdb processed the multiplex PCR reads anew with MiXCR; each CDR3 protein has one entry. The table lists about 470,000 distinct CDR3 sequences, less than 25% of them singletons. The sample's time point: persistent/refractory GD, antithyroid drugs over 5 years with positive TRAb. Construction of the TCR library relied on RNA isolated from PBMCs. The source material was peripheral blood mononuclear cells (PBMCs), sampled when the disease was refractory, from a patient treated with antithyroid drugs. These TCRs come from a female donor with Graves disease.

This clonotype has a count of ten or more. J is TRBJ2-7 and V is TRBV5-6; TRBD2 is a possible D gene (5 bases). V gave up 1 base and J gave up 2 bases, with 16 bases separating them. The V gene's germline CDR1 is SGHDT and CDR2 YYEEEE. This CDR3 contains 16 residues. CDR3 coding DNA: TGTGCCAGCAGCTTGCGGGGTGGACGACGGACCTACGAGCAGTACTTC. Translated, it gives CASSLRGGRRTYEQYF.

The rearrangement links TRBV28 to TRBJ2-6, with 7 bases aligning to TRBD2. Germline CDR1 MDHEN, CDR2 SYDVKM. The CDR3 is 16 residues long. Trimming took 3 bases from V and 4 from J; bases not matched to a gene: 6. CDR3 DNA: TGTGCCAGCAGTTTGGGGGGAGGGCCCGGGGCCAACGTCCTGACTTTC. Protein sequence: CASSLGGGPGANVLTF.

This clonotype was detected many times. The CDR3 nucleotides are TGTGCCAGCAGTGAAGCGCTTCAGGTGGCGGGAGGGCCCTCCGGGGAGCTGTTTTTT. It encodes CASSEALQVAGGPSGELFF. This sequence joins TRBV2 and TRBJ2-2, with 9 bases aligning to TRBD2. CDR1 SNHLY and CDR2 FYNNEI come from the germline V gene. The CDR3 totals 19 residues. Trimming at V came to 0 bases and at J to 6 bases, leaving 14 bases not matched to a gene.

The V gene is TRBV19, the J gene TRBJ1-1; D is ambiguous. V was cut by 3 bases and J by 1 base, with 12 bases left in between. CDR3 length equals 15 residues. Germline-derived CDR1 and CDR2 are LNHDA and SQIVND (reference sequence). DNA for the CDR3: TGTGCCAGTAGTATTTTCGGCAATGGGAACACTGAAGCTTTCTTT. Its protein is CASSIFGNGNTEAFF.

This rearrangement joins TRBV5-8 to TRBJ1-1; D remains unclear. V gave up 4 bases and J gave up 0 bases, with 10 bases separating them. CDR1 is SGHTS, CDR2 YDEGEE, per germline. This CDR3 has 14 amino acids. The CDR3 bases are TGTGCCAGCAGCCCTTCACCCTTGAACACTGAAGCTTTCTTT. This encodes CASSPSPLNTEAFF.

The chain uses TRBV19 and TRBJ2-5; D is perhaps TRBD1 or TRBD2 (5 bases each). Germline loops: CDR1 LNHDA, CDR2 SQIVND (reference sequence). The CDR3 runs to 16 residues. V was clipped by 7 bases and J by 0 bases, with 18 bases between them. The CDR3 protein is CASTSKAWDDQETQYF. Here the CDR3 DNA reads TGTGCCAGTACTTCCAAGGCCTGGGACGACCAAGAGACCCAGTACTTC.

This clonotype was seen ten or more times. The gene calls are TRBV20-1 and TRBJ1-1; tentatively, D is TRBD1 (6 bases). Germline-derived CDR1 and CDR2 are DFQATT and SNEGSKA (reference sequence). The CDR3 has 10 amino acids. Trimming cost V 5 bases and J 11 bases, with 12 bases left between them. The CDR3 region is CSAYRVMAFF. The DNA for the CDR3 is TGCAGTGCTTACAGGGTAATGGCTTTCTTT.

This clonotype was observed many times. The rearrangement links TRBV10-3 to TRBJ2-5; 12 nucleotides align to TRBD1. The germline CDR1 and CDR2 sequences are ENHRY and SYGVKD. CDR3 size: 15 residues. Unmatched junction bases numbered 3, after V lost 2 bases and J lost 5 bases. Here the CDR3 DNA reads TGTGCCATCAGTGAGCGGGACAGGGGGCAGGAGACCCAGTACTTC. Translating it yields CAISERDRGQETQYF.